This is a list of T cell receptor beta chains from one sample in a study of radiation and T cells in renal cell carcinoma. The table came from immunoSEQ multiplex PCR; TCRdb's copy has only in-frame clones and leaves some out. In the table there are some 150,000 clones, roughly 85% of which are singletons. The sequences come from blood, collected from a patient whose treatment included radiotherapy and nephrectomy. These receptors came from a woman between 45 and 60 years old with renal cell carcinoma. Each CDR3 is given with its conserved first and last residue. Fields, in order: V gene, J gene, CDR3 protein.

TRBV6-5	TRBJ1-4	CASSLGGFGEKLFF
TRBV2	TRBJ1-2	CASSAGGLYGYTF
TRBV28	TRBJ2-7	CASRPSFRTGVAYEQYF
TRBV5-4	TRBJ2-7	CASSPAHGAEEQYF
TRBV18	TRBJ1-5	CASSTTGGIDQPQHF
TRBV6-5	TRBJ1-2	CASRFVQGAYGYTF
TRBV2	TRBJ1-4	CASSASTVDEKLFF
TRBV19	TRBJ2-3	CASSQGQGTDTQYF
TRBV7-2	TRBJ2-5	CASSQQWARETQYF
TRBV5-1	TRBJ2-5	CASSPGAGETQYF
TRBV10-3	TRBJ2-7	CAIKNGAGLNEQYF
TRBV25-1	TRBJ2-7	CASSNRGYEQYF
TRBV4-1	TRBJ2-1	CASSQESPVPFGNSGYRNEQFF
TRBV7-2	TRBJ2-7	CASSFLGGNEQYF
TRBV5-6	TRBJ1-2	CASIQGTGANYGYTF
TRBV4-2	TRBJ2-1	CASSPTLSGEQFF
TRBV5-5	TRBJ1-2	CASSSDLTNYGYTF
TRBV6-5	TRBJ1-5	CASSSRGGDTNQPQHF
TRBV23-1	TRBJ1-5	CASSQSWHAQHF
TRBV5-4	TRBJ2-7	CASSLHGGGTYEQYF
TRBV7-6	TRBJ2-3	CASSSQRGTDTQYF
TRBV5-1	TRBJ1-2	CASSPDRIPNYGYTF